The clone carrying this TCR beta chain appeared many times. Its antigen is as yet unknown. Other DNA sequences within the sample encode an identical CDR3. This specimen comes from a study of T cell clones after liver transplantation. Study-wide findings and caveats: Graft donor-reactive T cells may have migrated into the graft rather than being deleted.

Some clones are missing from TCRdb's copy, which holds only in-frame ones; the method was immunoSEQ multiplex PCR. Among over 55,000 clones listed, less than 85% were seen once. This CDR3 comprises 14 residues. The germline CDR1 and CDR2 sequences are SGHRS and YFSETQ. Trimming cost V 1 base and J 3 bases, with 10 bases left between them. The TCR was taken from a human patient who received a liver transplant. Some T cells may possibly be graft donor cells. The chain links TRBV5-1 to TRBJ1-1; D is perhaps TRBD1 (5 bases). This specimen consisted of CD4+ T cells from blood, obtained at the roughly 15-month timepoint. The CDR3 region has the DNA TGCGCCAGCAGCTTGACCGGGACTCACACTGAAGCTTTCTTT. Amino acid sequence: CASSLTGTHTEAFF.